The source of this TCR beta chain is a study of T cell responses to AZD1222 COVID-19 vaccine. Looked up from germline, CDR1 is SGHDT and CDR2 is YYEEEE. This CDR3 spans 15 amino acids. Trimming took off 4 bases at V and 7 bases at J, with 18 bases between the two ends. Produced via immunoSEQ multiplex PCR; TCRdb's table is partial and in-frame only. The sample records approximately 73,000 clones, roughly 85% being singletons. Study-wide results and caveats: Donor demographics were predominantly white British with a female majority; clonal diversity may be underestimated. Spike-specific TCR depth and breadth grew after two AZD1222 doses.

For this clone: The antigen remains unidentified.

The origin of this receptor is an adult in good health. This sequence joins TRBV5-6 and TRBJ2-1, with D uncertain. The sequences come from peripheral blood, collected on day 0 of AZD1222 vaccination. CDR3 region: CASSGDRAEPNEQFF. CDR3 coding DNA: TGTGCCAGCAGCGGCGACCGGGCCGAACCTAATGAGCAGTTCTTC.